These 12 T cell receptor beta chains were sequenced from one sample in a study of regulatory T cells in long-lasting Graves disease. Sequencing libraries for TCR beta were prepared with iRepertoire HTBI primers and Arm-PCR of CDR3 regions. TCRdb recomputed calls from the multiplex PCR reads with MiXCR, one row per CDR3 protein. The data contain around 430,000 distinct CDR3 sequences, under 25% of them singletons. Specified time point: persistent/refractory GD, antithyroid drugs over 5 years with positive TRAb. Following extraction of RNA from PBMCs, that RNA was used to make the TCR library. The sample here was peripheral blood mononuclear cells (PBMCs), taken when the disease was refractory, from a patient treated with antithyroid drugs. Receptors were obtained from a female donor with Graves disease.

This clonotype occurred a few times. The J gene is TRBJ1-4, the V gene TRBV9, with no clear D. The length of the CDR3 is 16 residues. The germline gives CDR1 SGDLS, CDR2 YYNGEE. V was shortened by 2 bases and J by 0 bases, with 11 bases between the two germline ends. Written as DNA, the CDR3 is TGTGCCAGCAGCGTCGGAGAGTTGACAACTAATGAAAAACTGTTTTTT. Translated, it gives CASSVGELTTNEKLFF.

This chain joins TRBV6-1 and TRBJ1-1; possibly TRBD1 for D (5 bases). This CDR3 region has 13 residues. V was clipped by 7 bases and J by 4 bases, with 13 bases between them. Germline-derived CDR1 and CDR2 are MNHNS and SASEGT. CDR3 amino acids: CASNPSGGTEAFF. CDR3 DNA sequence: TGTGCCAGCAATCCATCGGGGGGCACTGAAGCTTTCTTT.

This clonotype has more than one count but fewer than ten. The J gene is TRBJ2-7, the V gene TRBV5-1; TRBD1 matches at 7 bases. V gave up 4 bases and J gave up 1 base; unmatched junction bases: 8. Germline CDR1 is SGHRS and CDR2 is YFSETQ. The CDR3 consists of 15 residues. The CDR3 loop reads CASSLQGTPSYEQYF. The CDR3 region has the DNA TGCGCCAGCAGCCTACAGGGGACCCCGTCCTACGAGCAGTACTTC.

This clonotype was picked up many times. This chain uses TRBV7-2 with TRBJ2-4; 7 nucleotides agree with TRBD1. Germline V CDR1 and CDR2: SGHTA, FQGNSA. V lost 0 bases to trimming and J lost 7 bases; unmatched junction nucleotides: 3. This CDR3 region has 14 residues. CDR3 DNA: TGTGCCAGCAGCTTAGCAGGGGGCAGGAACATTCAGTACTTC. This codes for CASSLAGGRNIQYF.

The sample holds a few counts of this clonotype. At one boundary the junction diverges from the germline segment, which might be a read error. The gene calls are TRBV7-7 and TRBJ2-2; TRBD2 might be the D (6 bases). The germline V gene has CDR1 SSHAT and CDR2 FNYEAQ (reference sequence). The CDR3 has 15 amino acids. In DNA, the CDR3 is TGTGCTAGCAGCCAAGCGGGCGCGAACACCGGGGAGCTGTTTTTT. It translates to CASSQAGANTGELFF.

The chain uses TRBV29-1 and TRBJ2-3, with D perhaps matching TRBD2 (6 bases). Germline CDR1 reads SQVTM; CDR2 reads ANQGSEA. The V end lost 3 bases, the J end lost 6 bases, and 13 bases lay between the germline ends. CDR3 length: 13 amino acids. CDR3 protein: CSVDWEVVDTQYF. The CDR3, as DNA: TGCAGCGTTGATTGGGAGGTCGTGGATACGCAGTATTTT.

This clonotype was recorded once. The chain links TRBV10-3 to TRBJ1-2; D unclear. The CDR3 is 13 amino acids. Germline V CDR1 and CDR2: ENHRY, SYGVKD. Trimming pared 7 bases from V and 10 bases from J, leaving 19 bases between. The CDR3 loop is CAITPNRLIPYTF. The CDR3 DNA sequence: TGTGCCATCACCCCGAACAGACTGATCCCCTACACCTTC.

This clonotype was detected many times. V gene TRBV12-3 or TRBV12-4 combines with J gene TRBJ1-1; no clear D. Deletions cut 1 base from V and 9 bases from J, with 15 bases between. CDR3 length equals 14 residues. CDR3 amino acids: CASSLGQPIYQAFF. The CDR3 coding sequence is TGTGCCAGCAGTTTAGGGCAGCCCATCTACCAAGCTTTCTTT.

At least ten counts were recorded for this clonotype. The chain recombines TRBV6-1 with TRBJ2-5, with TRBD2 identical over 8 bases. The CDR3 covers 13 residues. The germline V gene has CDR1 MNHNS and CDR2 SASEGT. J gave up 5 bases and V 8 bases, and 7 bases lay outside the gene matches. The CDR3 protein is CASGGRTGETQYF. The CDR3 nucleotides are TGTGCCAGCGGCGGGAGGACCGGGGAGACCCAGTACTTC.

This clonotype appeared a few times. This sequence joins TRBV20-1 and TRBJ2-5; the match to TRBD2 covers 8 bases. Germline V CDR1 and CDR2: DFQATT, SNEGSKA (reference sequence). J was trimmed by 0 bases and V by 2 bases; bases with no gene match: 5. CDR3 size: 15 residues. The CDR3: CSARLGSGNQETQYF. For the CDR3, the DNA is TGCAGTGCTAGATTGGGTAGCGGGAACCAAGAGACCCAGTACTTC.

This clonotype was observed a few times. The rearrangement joins TRBV7-9 to TRBJ1-4; no clear D. Looked up from germline, CDR1 is SEHNR and CDR2 is FQNEAQ (reference sequence). This CDR3 has 14 amino acids. The V gene lost 4 bases and the J gene lost 4 bases, with 10 bases spanning the gap. CDR3 region: CASSSPPSNEKLFF. The CDR3 DNA reads as TGTGCCAGCAGCTCCCCCCCGAGTAATGAAAAACTGTTTTTT.

This clonotype was observed many times. V and J are TRBV11-2 and TRBJ1-1; D ambiguous. This CDR3 region has 16 residues. V lost 1 base to trimming and J lost 5 bases, with 17 bases between them. Germline-derived CDR1 and CDR2 are SGHAT and FQNNGV. For the CDR3, the DNA is TGTGCCAGCAGCTTAGCTGACATCCAGCGCAGAACTGAAGCTTTCTTT. This encodes CASSLADIQRRTEAFF. Full variable domain (remainder filled in from reference TRBV11-2 and TRBJ1-1): EAGVAQSPRYKIIEKRQSVAFWCNPISGHATLYWYQQILGQGPKLLIQFQNNGVVDDSQLPKDRFSAERLKGVDSTLKIQPAKLEDSAVYLCASSLADIQRRTEAFFGQGTRLTVV.